Sequencing of this T cell receptor beta chain was carried out in a study of blood T cell repertoires in COVID-19. Study-wide background: Acute-phase and convalescent COVID-19 samples originated in the United States, Italy and Spain. PBMCs, B-cell-depleted T cells, or T cells were the source of the cDNA or gDNA that made up the material.

As handled by the study authors: Reference gene primer amplification gave nucleated cell count estimates. The method was immunoSEQ multiplex PCR; TCRdb's version includes in-frame clones alone and lacks a portion of them. That table is the source of V, J and clone size, and D and trimming were worked out from the DNA. This table holds 43,000 or so clones, about 80% found once. The CDR3 contains 14 residues. Between the trimmed V and J ends, which lost 1 base and 5 bases, there was a span of 11 bases. The germline V gene encodes CDR1 KGHSH and CDR2 LQKENI. The TCR was taken from a woman in her fifties or sixties with acute or convalescent COVID-19. Sequenced input: peripheral blood. The V and J genes are TRBV18 and TRBJ1-1; no reliable D call. CDR3 nucleotide sequence: TGTGCCAGCTCACCACGAACCCCCGGGACTGAAGCTTTCTTT. Its protein is CASSPRTPGTEAFF. The variable domain in full, completed from reference TRBV18 and TRBJ1-1, reads NAGVMQNPRHLVRRRGQEARLRCSPMKGHSHVYWYRQLPEEGLKFMVYLQKENIIDESGMPKERFSAEFPKEGPSILRIQQVVRGDSAAYFCASSPRTPGTEAFFGQGTRLTVV.